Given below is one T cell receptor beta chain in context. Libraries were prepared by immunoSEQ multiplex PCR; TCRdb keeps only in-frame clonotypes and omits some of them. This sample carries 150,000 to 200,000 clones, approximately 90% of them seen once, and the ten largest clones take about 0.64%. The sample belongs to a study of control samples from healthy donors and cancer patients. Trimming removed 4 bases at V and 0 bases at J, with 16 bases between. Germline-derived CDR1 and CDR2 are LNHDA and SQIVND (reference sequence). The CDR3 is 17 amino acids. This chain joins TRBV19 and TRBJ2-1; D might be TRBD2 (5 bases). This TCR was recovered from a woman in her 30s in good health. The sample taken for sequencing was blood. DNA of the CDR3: TGTGCCAGTAGTACCGCCCCCGGGGAGCCCTCCTACAATGAGCAGTTCTTC. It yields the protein CASSTAPGEPSYNEQFF.